The 32 T cell receptor beta chains below come from one sample, sequenced in a study of blood T cell repertoires in COVID-19. Profiling relied on immunoSEQ multiplex PCR, and the TCRdb table lists in-frame clones only, not all of them. The table records roughly 140,000 clones, approximately 88% of them present only once. Sequenced: PBMCs or T cells enriched from blood (not recorded which). The source of these receptors is a woman in her 30s with acute COVID-19.

The chain combines TRBV28 with TRBJ1-5, with unresolved D. Germline CDR1 MDHEN, CDR2 SYDVKM. Trimming removed 3 bases from V and 0 bases from J, with 9 bases in between. The CDR3 is made up of 15 amino acids. CDR3 in DNA: TGTGCCAGCAGTTTTAAGAGCAATAGCAATCAGCCCCAGCATTTT. Its translation: CASSFKSNSNQPQHF. Looking up the rest from reference TRBV28 and TRBJ1-5 gives the full variable domain: DVKVTQSSRYLVKRTGEKVFLECVQDMDHENMFWYRQDPGLGLRLIYFSYDVKMKEKGDIPEGYSVSREKKERFSLILESASTNQTSMYLCASSFKSNSNQPQHFGDGTRLSIL.

The chain couples TRBV6-2 or TRBV6-3 to TRBJ2-7; 9 bases are a match to TRBD2. The CDR3 is 16 amino acids. V gave up 6 bases and J gave up 2 bases; unmatched junction bases: 11. Germline lookup yields CDR1 MNHEY and CDR2 SVGEGT. Written as DNA, the CDR3 is TGTGCCAGCAGCGATCCGGGACTAGCTTTTCCCTACGAGCAGTACTTC. As protein: CASSDPGLAFPYEQYF.

V usage is TRBV13 and J usage is TRBJ2-7, with D perhaps TRBD2 (5 bases). Trimming took off 0 bases at V and 7 bases at J, with 10 bases between the two ends. Germline V gives CDR1 PRHDT, CDR2 FYEKMQ (reference sequence). This CDR3 has 13 amino acids. The CDR3 loop is CASSLGGPGEQYF. For the CDR3, the DNA is TGTGCCAGCAGCTTAGGGGGTCCGGGGGAGCAGTACTTC.

The genes are TRBV6-5 and TRBJ2-7, with 7 nucleotides matching TRBD2. Per germline, CDR1 MNHEY and CDR2 SVGAGI. The CDR3 runs 15 residues. Trimming cost V 0 bases and J 2 bases; bases outside gene matches: 4. The CDR3, as DNA: TGTGCCAGCAGTTACTCTGGGCGGGGGACCTACGAGCAGTACTTC. Translated, it gives CASSYSGRGTYEQYF.

This chain connects TRBV18 to TRBJ1-1, with TRBD1 as a possible D gene (5 bases). CDR1 is KGHSH and CDR2 is LQKENI in the germline V gene. This CDR3 spans 16 amino acids. The V gene lost 0 bases and the J gene lost 4 bases, with 15 bases spanning the gap. The CDR3 loop reads CASSPPYGGVSTEAFF. DNA for the CDR3: TGTGCCAGCTCACCACCATACGGGGGTGTGAGCACTGAAGCTTTCTTT.

The gene calls are TRBV7-9 and TRBJ1-2; TRBD1 aligns across 8 bases. J was trimmed by 0 bases and V by 6 bases; bases with no gene match: 6. Looked up from germline, CDR1 is SEHNR and CDR2 is FQNEAQ (reference sequence). The CDR3 covers 15 residues. The CDR3 loop reads CASRLGTGSNYGYTF. The DNA for the CDR3 is TGTGCCAGCAGACTCGGGACAGGCTCTAACTATGGCTACACCTTC.

The DNA of the CDR3 is TGTGCCACCAGAGACCAGGGAACCGGGGAGCTGTTTTTT. Amino acid sequence: CATRDQGTGELFF. The chain employs TRBV24-1 and TRBJ2-2, with a possible D match to TRBD1 (5 bases). Germline CDR1 and CDR2: KGHDR and SFDVKD. Deletions cut 7 bases from V and 5 bases from J, with 10 bases between. The CDR3 contains 13 residues.

This sequence joins TRBV28 and TRBJ2-3; TRBD1 matches at 7 bases. The CDR3 extends over 18 amino acids. Germline trimming cut 4 bases from V and 6 bases from J; bases unmatched to any gene: 19. Germline values: CDR1 MDHEN, CDR2 SYDVKM. The CDR3 DNA reads as TGTGCCAGCAGTTACTTAGGGGGACGGACAGGCCCTGGGGATACGCAGTATTTT. Its translation: CASSYLGGRTGPGDTQYF.

This rearrangement joins TRBV7-2 to TRBJ1-3; D may be TRBD1 (5 bases). Germline CDR1 and CDR2: SGHTA and FQGNSA. The CDR3 contains 16 residues. Trimming removed 5 bases from V and 2 bases from J, with 16 bases in between. CDR3 protein: CASSTEGGTAGNTIYF. The CDR3 region has the DNA TGTGCCAGCAGCACGGAAGGAGGGACGGCTGGAAACACCATATATTTT.

The J gene is TRBJ2-3, the V gene TRBV28; 8 bases line up with TRBD2. The V and J ends lost 6 bases and 8 bases, in that order; junction bases with no gene match: 7. The germline gives CDR1 MDHEN, CDR2 SYDVKM. The CDR3 runs 13 residues. CDR3 bases: TGTGCCAGCAGGGAACTAGCGGTGGGTACGCAGTATTTT. Translating it yields CASRELAVGTQYF.

This clone was counted once. CDR3 residues: CAWSGQGSEAFF. In DNA form, the CDR3 reads TGTGCCTGGAGCGGACAGGGATCTGAAGCTTTCTTT. This chain links TRBV30 with TRBJ1-1, with 8 positions matching TRBD1. Germline-derived CDR1 and CDR2 are GTSNPN and SVGIG (reference sequence). Trimming at V came to 3 bases and at J to 6 bases, leaving 3 bases not matched to a gene. This CDR3 comprises 12 residues.

This chain links TRBV30 with TRBJ2-1, with TRBD2 matching over 10 bases. The junction had 1 base not matched to a gene; V was cut back by 0 bases and J by 8 bases. There are 13 residues in the CDR3. Per the germline V gene, CDR1 is GTSNPN and CDR2 is SVGIG (reference sequence). In DNA form, the CDR3 reads TGTGCCTGGAGTGTTACTAGCGGGGATGAGCAGTTCTTC. Translated: CAWSVTSGDEQFF.

The chain uses TRBV6-5 and TRBJ1-1; maybe TRBD1 (5 bases). The germline V and J ends were trimmed by 5 bases and 1 base, with 11 bases remaining between them. The germline gives CDR1 MNHEY, CDR2 SVGAGI. The CDR3 is made up of 14 amino acids. DNA for the CDR3: TGTGCCAGCAGTACTGACAGAGAGAACACTGAAGCTTTCTTT. It is translated as CASSTDRENTEAFF.

This rearrangement joins TRBV19 to TRBJ2-3; D gene uncertain. Germline assignment: CDR1 LNHDA and CDR2 SQIVND (reference sequence). V shed 4 bases and J shed 1 base, with 9 bases lying between them. CDR3 size: 14 residues. CDR3 in DNA: TGTGCCAGTAGTACCCGACTGCGCACAGATACGCAGTATTTT. This gives the protein CASSTRLRTDTQYF.

This clone was observed once. The chain carries TRBV28 and TRBJ1-2; D is unclear. The CDR3 contains 14 residues. Germline V gene data show CDR1 as MDHEN and CDR2 as SYDVKM. V gave up 2 bases and J gave up 6 bases, with 13 bases separating them. CDR3 residues: CASSLAGLPDGYTF. CDR3 sequence (DNA): TGTGCCAGCAGTTTAGCTGGGCTTCCTGATGGCTACACCTTC.

The chain couples TRBV20-1 to TRBJ1-1, with D uncertain. Germline V gene data show CDR1 as DFQATT and CDR2 as SNEGSKA (reference sequence). V lost 3 bases, J lost 4 bases, and 12 bases lay in between. The CDR3 is 13 amino acids. The CDR3 is CSASGLSGTEAFF. CDR3 nucleotide sequence: TGCAGTGCTAGTGGCCTTTCCGGCACTGAAGCTTTCTTT.

The genes are TRBV28 and TRBJ2-7; 8 positions match TRBD2. The CDR3 runs to 16 residues. Trimming took 8 bases from V and 4 from J; bases not matched to a gene: 16. Germline V lookup: CDR1 MDHEN, CDR2 SYDVKM. The CDR3 nucleotides are TGTGCCAGCCCTCCCCCGGGACTAGGTGCGGAATACGAGCAGTACTTC. Translation: CASPPPGLGAEYEQYF.

CDR3: CASSDRQINQPQHF. The CDR3 DNA sequence: TGTGCCAGCAGTGATCGACAGATCAATCAGCCCCAGCATTTT. The rearrangement joins TRBV2 to TRBJ1-5, with a weak D call TRBD1 (5 bases). The germline V gene encodes CDR1 SNHLY and CDR2 FYNNEI. CDR3 size: 14 residues. The V end lost 3 bases, the J end lost 3 bases, and 9 bases lay between the germline ends.

This chain uses TRBV5-1 with TRBJ2-2, with TRBD2 matching 8 bases. This CDR3 region has 15 residues. Germline CDR1 SGHRS, CDR2 YFSETQ. The V gene end was trimmed by 3 bases and the J gene end by 2 bases; junction bases not matched to a gene: 3. CDR3 protein: CASSSTSGNTGELFF. DNA for the CDR3: TGCGCCAGCAGCTCTACTAGCGGTAACACCGGGGAGCTGTTTTTT.

V and J are TRBV2 and TRBJ1-5, with 8 bases matching TRBD1. The ends lost 3 bases at V and 4 bases at J; junction bases unmatched: 2. The CDR3 runs 14 residues. Germline lookup yields CDR1 SNHLY and CDR2 FYNNEI. The DNA of the CDR3 is TGTGCCAGCAGTGAGGACAGGGCTAATCAGCCCCAGCATTTT. Translating gives CASSEDRANQPQHF.

The rearrangement joins TRBV5-6 to TRBJ1-6; TRBD1 agrees at 8 bases. CDR3 length: 16 residues. After removal of 0 bases from V and 8 bases from J, the junction contained 7 bases not matched to a gene. Germline CDR1 reads SGHDT; CDR2 reads YYEEEE. The CDR3 bases are TGTGCCAGCAGCTTGGAGGCCAGGGGGCATGATTCACCCCTCCACTTT. Its protein is CASSLEARGHDSPLHF.

The chain couples TRBV6-4 to TRBJ2-5; tentative D call: TRBD2 (6 bases). CDR1 is MRHNA and CDR2 is SNTAGT in the germline V gene. The CDR3 is made up of 13 amino acids. V was cut by 3 bases and J by 7 bases, with 12 bases left in between. The CDR3 sequence: CASSEEGSGTQYF. The CDR3 region has the DNA TGTGCCAGCAGTGAGGAGGGATCGGGGACCCAGTACTTC.

This chain links TRBV30 with TRBJ2-7; D may be TRBD1 (7 bases). Germline V gene sequence: CDR1 GTSNPN, CDR2 SVGIG (reference sequence). Trimming pared 4 bases from V and 4 bases from J, leaving 17 bases between. The CDR3 loop spans 14 amino acids. The CDR3 loop reads CAWNRAGGSYEQYF. The CDR3 DNA reads as TGTGCCTGGAATCGGGCAGGGGGGTCGTACGAGCAGTACTTC.

The chain carries TRBV27 and TRBJ2-7; TRBD1 aligns across 7 bases. Germline lookup yields CDR1 MNHEY and CDR2 SMNVEV (reference sequence). V was pared by 5 bases and J by 7 bases, with 14 bases of the junction left unmatched. This CDR3 has 15 residues. The CDR3 loop reads CASSPKGQTFWEQYF. As DNA, the CDR3 is TGTGCCAGCAGTCCAAAGGGACAGACCTTCTGGGAGCAGTACTTC.

The V and J genes are TRBV28 and TRBJ1-2, with TRBD1 matching over 7 bases. The CDR3 runs to 14 residues. CDR1 is MDHEN, CDR2 SYDVKM, per germline. V shed 8 bases and J 9 bases; nucleotides not matched to a gene: 15. CDR3 protein: CASGGGGNYVSYTF. As DNA, the CDR3 is TGTGCCAGCGGTGGAGGGGGCAATTATGTAAGCTACACCTTC.

The chain combines TRBV28 with TRBJ1-2, with D possibly matching TRBD1 (6 bases). V was cut by 4 bases and J by 0 bases, with 15 bases left in between. This CDR3 spans 16 amino acids. Per germline, CDR1 MDHEN and CDR2 SYDVKM. The CDR3 DNA reads TGTGCCAGCAGTTCCCCCCAAGGGGGAGCTAACTATGGCTACACCTTC. Translating gives CASSSPQGGANYGYTF.

The chain employs TRBV18 and TRBJ2-2, with D maybe TRBD1 (5 bases). With 2 bases removed from V and 6 bases from J, the gap between germline ends came to 16 bases. Germline-derived CDR1 and CDR2 are KGHSH and LQKENI. The CDR3 loop spans 16 amino acids. The DNA for the CDR3 is TGTGCCAGCTCACCAAAAACGGCAGGGCGCGCCGGGGAGCTGTTTTTT. This translates into CASSPKTAGRAGELFF.

The chain recombines TRBV5-6 with TRBJ2-2; TRBD2 matches at 10 bases. Germline trimming cut 0 bases from V and 5 bases from J; bases unmatched to any gene: 4. CDR1 SGHDT and CDR2 YYEEEE come from the germline V gene. The CDR3 contains 16 residues. In nucleotides, the CDR3 is TGTGCCAGCAGCTTGGCCCGGACTAGCGGTACCGGGGAGCTGTTTTTT. Translation: CASSLARTSGTGELFF. The full variable domain, rest sourced from reference TRBV5-6 and TRBJ2-2, is DAGVTQSPTHLIKTRGQQVTLRCSPKSGHDTVSWYQQALGQGPQFIFQYYEEEERQRGNFPDRFSGHQFPNYSSELNVNALLLGDSALYLCASSLARTSGTGELFFGEGSRLTVL.

This clone occurred once. The chain employs TRBV11-2 and TRBJ1-2; the match to TRBD1 covers 8 bases. This CDR3 has 14 residues. Germline CDR1 and CDR2: SGHAT and FQNNGV. V shed 5 bases and J 3 bases; nucleotides not matched to a gene: 5. In DNA, the CDR3 is TGTGCCAGCAGCGTTGACAGGGGCGACTATGGCTACACCTTC. Amino acid sequence: CASSVDRGDYGYTF.

This chain links TRBV7-2 with TRBJ2-1; 13 bases are a match to TRBD2. The CDR3 is 15 residues long. Trimming removed 5 bases from V and 7 bases from J; junction bases left unmatched: 5. Per germline, CDR1 SGHTA and CDR2 FQGNSA. The CDR3 here is CASSLLAGGENEQFF. For the CDR3, the DNA is TGTGCCAGCAGCCTACTAGCGGGAGGGGAGAATGAGCAGTTCTTC.

This clone has just a few counts. The chain uses TRBV5-1 and TRBJ2-5, with TRBD1 as a possible D gene (6 bases). The CDR3 is 14 amino acids. V was pared by 1 base and J by 2 bases, with 9 bases between. CDR1 and CDR2 from the germline V gene are SGHRS and YFSETQ. Here the CDR3 reads CASSLMTGQETQYF. Written as DNA, the CDR3 is TGCGCCAGCAGCTTGATGACAGGTCAAGAGACCCAGTACTTC. The full variable domain, completed using reference TRBV5-1 and TRBJ2-5, is KAGVTQTPRYLIKTRGQQVTLSCSPISGHRSVSWYQQTPGQGLQFLFEYFSETQRNKGNFPGRFSGRQFSNSRSEMNVSTLELGDSALYLCASSLMTGQETQYFGPGTRLLVL.

This clone appeared a single time. This chain joins TRBV18 and TRBJ1-1; D is perhaps TRBD1 (5 bases). Germline CDR1 reads KGHSH; CDR2 reads LQKENI. The CDR3 is 13 amino acids. The V gene lost 6 bases and the J gene lost 5 bases, with 13 bases spanning the gap. The CDR3 region has the DNA TGTGCCAGCTCTGGAGGGGAAGGGACTGAAGCTTTCTTT. Residues: CASSGGEGTEAFF.